These 29 T cell receptor beta chains were sequenced from one sample in a study of T cells after posttransplantation cyclophosphamide. A marrow graft followed busulfan-fludarabine conditioning, with cyclophosphamide on days +3 and +4. Here immunoSEQ multiplex PCR was the method, and the copy in TCRdb shows in-frame clones only, minus some. There are 2,100 or so clones in the sample, none observed a single time. The sequences come from PBMCs, collected 86 days after allogeneic stem cell transplant with posttransplant cyclophosphamide. These receptors were obtained from a female patient aged 60 or older who received an allogeneic stem cell transplant from a related donor and was CMV-positive. Some T cells may be transferred from the graft donor.

This clone showed up many times. V is TRBV5-1 and J is TRBJ2-1, with 11 bases fitting TRBD1. The trim removed 4 bases at V and 10 bases at J, leaving 10 bases unmatched. The CDR3 contains 15 residues. CDR1 and CDR2 (germline): SGHRS, YFSETQ. For the CDR3, the DNA is TGCGCCAGCAGCCGCCGGGACAGGGGGGCTGCAGAGCAGTTCTTC. This translates into CASSRRDRGAAEQFF.

In its sample, this clone ranks as medium-sized. V and J are TRBV5-6 and TRBJ1-2, with unresolved D. V lost 0 bases to trimming and J lost 12 bases, with 6 bases between them. Germline V gene data show CDR1 as SGHDT and CDR2 as YYEEEE. The CDR3 is made up of 10 amino acids. The CDR3 sequence is CASSLVHDTF. The CDR3, as DNA: TGTGCCAGCAGCTTGGTACACGACACCTTC.

Sample share makes this clone medium-sized. The chain joins TRBV14 to TRBJ2-1; maybe TRBD2 (7 bases). Trimming cost V 1 base and J 5 bases, with 12 bases left between them. CDR1 and CDR2 from the germline V gene are SGHDN and FVKESK. This CDR3 spans 15 amino acids. CDR3 loop: CASSQGGGPHNEQFF. CDR3 nucleotide sequence: TGTGCCAGCAGCCAAGGCGGGGGCCCACACAATGAGCAGTTCTTC.

This clone is labeled medium-sized. The rearrangement uses TRBV5-4 and TRBJ1-2; 8 bases match TRBD1. This CDR3 is built from 14 residues. The germline gives CDR1 SGHNT, CDR2 YYREEE (reference sequence). Losses at the gene ends were 6 bases for V and 7 bases for J; bases not matched to a gene: 11. The CDR3 loop is CASTPVQGAPGYTF. CDR3 DNA sequence: TGTGCCAGCACCCCGGTTCAGGGGGCGCCTGGCTACACCTTC.

Sample share makes this clone medium-sized. This chain uses TRBV19 with TRBJ2-1; the match to TRBD1 covers 7 bases. The CDR3 is 15 residues long. From germline, CDR1 is LNHDA and CDR2 SQIVND (reference sequence). The trim removed 8 bases at V and 0 bases at J, leaving 7 bases unmatched. Here the CDR3 reads CASDPTGSSYNEQFF. Written as DNA, the CDR3 is TGTGCCAGTGACCCGACAGGGAGCTCCTACAATGAGCAGTTCTTC.

This clone is medium-sized. The V call is TRBV19, the J call TRBJ1-1; D is ambiguous. Germline loops: CDR1 LNHDA, CDR2 SQIVND (reference sequence). CDR3 size: 13 residues. The ends were cut back, 6 bases at V and 1 base at J, with 9 bases in the middle. The CDR3 is CASRTGRNTEAFF. In nucleotides, the CDR3 is TGTGCCAGTAGAACGGGGAGGAACACTGAAGCTTTCTTT.

This clone was observed many times. The J gene is TRBJ2-7, the V gene TRBV20-1; possible D gene TRBD1, 6 bases. With 5 bases removed from V and 12 bases from J, the gap between germline ends came to 17 bases. Germline values: CDR1 DFQATT, CDR2 SNEGSKA (reference sequence). This CDR3 contains 11 residues. The CDR3 DNA reads TGCAGTGCTGGGGGTCTCTCAGGGGCGTACTTC. Translating it yields CSAGGLSGAYF.

Judged by abundance, this clone is medium-sized. The gene calls are TRBV5-6 and TRBJ1-1, with no clear D. Germline V gene data show CDR1 as SGHDT and CDR2 as YYEEEE. The CDR3 extends over 16 amino acids. V dropped 0 bases and J dropped 4 bases, with 16 bases sitting between them. This CDR3 is CASSLVYSLTPTEAFF. DNA of the CDR3: TGTGCCAGCAGCTTGGTCTACTCTCTTACCCCCACTGAAGCTTTCTTT. The entire variable domain, with the rest obtained from reference TRBV5-6 and TRBJ1-1, is as follows: DAGVTQSPTHLIKTRGQQVTLRCSPKSGHDTVSWYQQALGQGPQFIFQYYEEEERQRGNFPDRFSGHQFPNYSSELNVNALLLGDSALYLCASSLVYSLTPTEAFFGQGTRLTVV.

In its sample, this clone ranks as medium-sized. The chain is built from TRBV6-6 and TRBJ2-3; D may be TRBD1 (6 bases). This CDR3 comprises 15 residues. Germline CDR1 MNHNY, CDR2 SVGAGI (reference sequence). Trimming removed 6 bases at V and 3 bases at J, with 16 bases between. As DNA, the CDR3 is TGTGCCAGCAGCCACGGACAGAGGCGGACAGATACGCAGTATTTT. This encodes CASSHGQRRTDTQYF.

This clone is termed medium-sized. The chain is built from TRBV6-2 or TRBV6-3 and TRBJ2-1, with D possibly matching TRBD1 (6 bases). Trimming removed 4 bases at V and 6 bases at J, with 16 bases between. CDR3 length: 15 residues. Germline V gene lookup returns CDR1 MNHEY and CDR2 SVGEGT. This chain's CDR3 is CASSSGVRFGNEQFF. CDR3 nucleotides: TGTGCCAGCAGTTCAGGGGTTCGGTTTGGCAATGAGCAGTTCTTC.

This clone is deemed medium-sized. The chain recombines TRBV19 with TRBJ1-6; the match to TRBD1 covers 11 bases. The J segment lost 7 bases and the V segment lost 5 bases, leaving 7 bases of the junction unmatched. The CDR3 consists of 16 residues. Per the germline V gene, CDR1 is LNHDA and CDR2 is SQIVND (reference sequence). The CDR3 nucleotides read TGTGCCAGTAGTGCCGGGACAGGGGGAACGAATTCACCCCTCCACTTT. It specifies CASSAGTGGTNSPLHF.

This clone ranks as medium-sized. The gene calls are TRBV10-1 and TRBJ2-1; 9 nucleotides match TRBD2. The CDR3 is made up of 15 amino acids. Trimming took 6 bases from V and 3 from J; bases not matched to a gene: 6. In germline, CDR1 is WNHNN, CDR2 SYGVQD (reference sequence). The CDR3: CASRNATSGYNEQFF. CDR3 nucleotides: TGCGCCAGCAGAAACGCGACTAGCGGCTACAATGAGCAGTTCTTC.

Judged by abundance, this clone is medium-sized. The V gene is TRBV7-2, the J gene TRBJ1-3, with D uncertain. The germline V and J ends were trimmed by 1 base and 0 bases, with 13 bases remaining between them. CDR1 SGHTA and CDR2 FQGNSA come from the germline V gene. CDR3 size: 17 residues. DNA of the CDR3: TGTGCCAGCAGCTTAGGGAGACTTTCGAGCTCTGGAAACACCATATATTTT. Translated: CASSLGRLSSSGNTIYF.

This clone is labeled as medium-sized (0.01 to 0.1%). V gene TRBV5-1 combines with J gene TRBJ1-3; D is possibly TRBD1 (5 bases). Germline values: CDR1 SGHRS, CDR2 YFSETQ. The CDR3 spans 16 residues. Deletions cut 4 bases from V and 0 bases from J, with 14 bases between. As DNA, the CDR3 is TGCGCCAGCAGCATAACGACAGCTATCTCTGGAAACACCATATATTTT. It encodes CASSITTAISGNTIYF.

This clone rates as medium-sized. The rearrangement links TRBV27 to TRBJ2-1; D may be TRBD2 (6 bases). The ends were cut back, 3 bases at V and 7 bases at J, with 10 bases in the middle. Germline V gene data show CDR1 as MNHEY and CDR2 as SMNVEV (reference sequence). This CDR3 has 13 amino acids. For the CDR3, the DNA is TGTGCCAGCAGTTTGTACCGGGGGAATGAGCAGTTCTTC. Translated: CASSLYRGNEQFF.

This clone was seen many times. This chain links TRBV13 with TRBJ1-2, with TRBD1 as a possible D gene (5 bases). CDR3 length: 14 amino acids. V was cut by 3 bases and J by 0 bases, with 8 bases left in between. CDR1 PRHDT and CDR2 FYEKMQ come from the germline V gene (reference sequence). This chain's CDR3 is CASSFGQSNYGYTF. The CDR3 nucleotides are TGTGCCAGCAGCTTCGGACAATCTAACTATGGCTACACCTTC.

The table lists this clone with many counts. The rearrangement joins TRBV7-9 to TRBJ1-2; D ambiguous. The CDR3 has 13 amino acids. The germline V and J ends were trimmed by 5 bases and 4 bases, with 11 bases remaining between them. From germline, CDR1 is SEHNR and CDR2 FQNEAQ (reference sequence). Here the CDR3 reads CASSPPSGYGYTF. CDR3 coding DNA: TGTGCCAGCAGCCCCCCCTCGGGCTATGGCTACACCTTC. Together with reference TRBV7-9 and TRBJ1-2, the CDR3 gives the full variable domain: DTGVSQNPRHKITKRGQNVTFRCDPISEHNRLYWYRQTLGQGPEFLTYFQNEAQLEKSRLLSDRFSAERPKGSFSTLEIQRTEQGDSAMYLCASSPPSGYGYTFGSGTRLTVV.

By sample share, this clone is medium-sized. This chain joins TRBV10-3 and TRBJ1-1, with D possibly being TRBD1 (5 bases). V was clipped by 6 bases and J by 4 bases, with 12 bases between them. The V gene's germline CDR1 is ENHRY and CDR2 SYGVKD. The CDR3 runs 13 residues. This CDR3 is CAIRDGRGTEAFF. CDR3 bases: TGTGCCATCAGGGACGGGAGGGGCACTGAAGCTTTCTTT.

This clone has a count of ten or more. The V and J genes are TRBV30 and TRBJ2-2; 8 bases map to TRBD1. Germline CDR1 GTSNPN, CDR2 SVGIG (reference sequence). This CDR3 is 14 amino acids long. The J segment lost 5 bases and the V segment lost 5 bases, leaving 7 bases of the junction unmatched. The CDR3 DNA reads TGTGCCTGGGTCCAGGGGGCGCGGACCGGGGAGCTGTTTTTT. It codes for CAWVQGARTGELFF.

By frequency in the sample, this clone is medium-sized. The V gene is TRBV14, the J gene TRBJ1-6, with 7 bases lining up with TRBD1. The CDR3 has 14 residues. Germline CDR1 SGHDN, CDR2 FVKESK. Losses at the gene ends were 1 base for V and 7 bases for J; bases not matched to a gene: 1. This CDR3 is CASSQGQGNSPLHF. CDR3 nucleotide sequence: TGTGCCAGCAGCCAAGGACAGGGAAATTCACCCCTCCACTTT.

This clone appeared many times. The chain joins TRBV7-9 to TRBJ1-2; TRBD1 aligns across 11 bases. Germline V gene sequence: CDR1 SEHNR, CDR2 FQNEAQ (reference sequence). The CDR3 totals 14 residues. V gave up 5 bases and J gave up 3 bases; unmatched junction bases: 2. The CDR3 sequence is CASSRDRGDYGYTF. CDR3 coding DNA: TGTGCCAGCAGCCGGGACAGGGGGGACTATGGCTACACCTTC.

This clone is categorized as medium-sized. In DNA, the CDR3 is TGTGCCAGCCCTGTCCCGAACACCGGGGAGCTGTTTTTT. Translated: CASPVPNTGELFF. The V gene is TRBV28, the J gene TRBJ2-2; unclear D gene. Germline V lookup: CDR1 MDHEN, CDR2 SYDVKM. The CDR3 is 13 residues long. The V and J ends lost 8 bases and 0 bases respectively, with 7 bases between them. Based on the CDR3 plus reference TRBV28 and TRBJ2-2, the full variable domain is DVKVTQSSRYLVKRTGEKVFLECVQDMDHENMFWYRQDPGLGLRLIYFSYDVKMKEKGDIPEGYSVSREKKERFSLILESASTNQTSMYLCASPVPNTGELFFGEGSRLTVL.

This clone was observed many times. The chain employs TRBV29-1 and TRBJ1-3; 7 positions match TRBD1. J lost 4 bases, V lost 0 bases, and 9 bases had no gene match. Looked up from germline, CDR1 is SQVTM and CDR2 is ANQGSEA. This CDR3 comprises 16 residues. The CDR3 nucleotides read TGCAGCGTTGAAGATCAAGGACAGGACACAGGAAACACCATATATTTT. This gives the protein CSVEDQGQDTGNTIYF. Variable domain in full (rest from reference TRBV29-1 and TRBJ1-3): SAVISQKPSRDICQRGTSLTIQCQVDSQVTMMFWYRQQPGQSLTLIATANQGSEATYESGFVIDKFPISRPNLTFSTLTVSNMSPEDSSIYLCSVEDQGQDTGNTIYFGEGSWLTVV.

This clone was counted only a few times. V gene TRBV29-1 combines with J gene TRBJ2-3, with TRBD2 matching over 11 bases. The CDR3 covers 15 residues. The ends lost 1 base at V and 0 bases at J; junction bases unmatched: 0. CDR1 is SQVTM, CDR2 ANQGSEA, per germline. The CDR3 sequence is CSVEGTSGSTDTQYF. The CDR3 DNA sequence: TGCAGCGTTGAAGGGACTAGCGGGAGCACAGATACGCAGTATTTT.

By share of the sample, this clone is medium-sized (0.01 to 0.1%). The CDR3 region has the DNA TGTGCCAGCAGCTTATTCGGGACTAGCACAGATACGCAGTATTTT. Residues: CASSLFGTSTDTQYF. The chain has TRBV7-9 and TRBJ2-3, with a tentative D call TRBD2 (6 bases). Looked up from germline, CDR1 is SEHNR and CDR2 is FQNEAQ (reference sequence). Trimming took off 2 bases at V and 0 bases at J, with 9 bases between the two ends. CDR3 length: 15 residues.

This clone is deemed medium-sized. V and J are TRBV9 and TRBJ2-1, with TRBD2 as a possible D gene (5 bases). Trimming pared 7 bases from V and 0 bases from J, leaving 14 bases between. CDR3 length equals 15 residues. Germline CDR1 reads SGDLS; CDR2 reads YYNGEE. The DNA of the CDR3 is TGTGCCAGCTCGAAGGCGGGCCTCTCCTACAATGAGCAGTTCTTC. It specifies CASSKAGLSYNEQFF.

This clone was recorded many times. The CDR3 DNA is TGTGCCAGCAGTCCTTTCGGCACTGAAGCTTTCTTT. This sequence encodes CASSPFGTEAFF. The V and J genes are TRBV28 and TRBJ1-1; D call uncertain. V lost 5 bases to trimming and J lost 4 bases, with 8 bases between them. This CDR3 has 12 residues. Germline V CDR1 and CDR2: MDHEN, SYDVKM.

This clone is medium-sized. The V and J genes are TRBV28 and TRBJ1-2; 10 bases match TRBD1. V shed 1 base and J 4 bases; nucleotides not matched to a gene: 6. CDR3 size: 16 residues. The V gene's germline CDR1 is MDHEN and CDR2 SYDVKM. The CDR3 nucleotides read TGTGCCAGCAGTTTATTCCCGGGACAGGGGTTCTATGGCTACACCTTC. Protein: CASSLFPGQGFYGYTF.

This clone was observed at least ten times. This chain connects TRBV5-6 to TRBJ2-1; D gene unclear. Germline CDR1 and CDR2: SGHDT and YYEEEE. The CDR3 is 11 residues long. Trimming left V 7 bases short and J 7 bases short, with 9 bases between. The CDR3: CASGPWNEQFF. The DNA for the CDR3 is TGTGCCAGCGGGCCATGGAATGAGCAGTTCTTC.